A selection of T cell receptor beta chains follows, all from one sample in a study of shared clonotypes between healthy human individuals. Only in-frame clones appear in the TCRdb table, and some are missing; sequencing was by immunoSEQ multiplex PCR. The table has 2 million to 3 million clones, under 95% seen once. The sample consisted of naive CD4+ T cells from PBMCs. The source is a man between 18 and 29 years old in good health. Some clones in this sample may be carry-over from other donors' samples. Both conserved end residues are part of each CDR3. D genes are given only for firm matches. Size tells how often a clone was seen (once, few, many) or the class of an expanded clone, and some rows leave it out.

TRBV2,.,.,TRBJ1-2,TGTGCCAGCAGTCAGACGGGTCAGAACTATGGCTACACCTTC,CASSQTGQNYGYTF
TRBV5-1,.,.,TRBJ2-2,TGCGCCAGCAGCCCGGCAGGGTGGGACACCGGGGAGCTGTTTTTT,CASSPAGWDTGELFF
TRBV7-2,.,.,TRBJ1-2,TGTGCCAGCAGCTTCTGGCCTTATGGCTACACCTTC,CASSFWPYGYTF
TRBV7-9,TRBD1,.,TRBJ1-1,TGTGCCAGCAGCTCAAGGACAGGGGGCTACACTGAAGCTTTCTTT,CASSSRTGGYTEAFF
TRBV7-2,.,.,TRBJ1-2,TGTGCCAGCAGCTTAGGCCGGGACTATGGCTACACCTTC,CASSLGRDYGYTF
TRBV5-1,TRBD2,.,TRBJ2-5,TGCGCCAGCAGCTTGGACAGCGGGGAAGAGACCCAGTACTTC,CASSLDSGEETQYF
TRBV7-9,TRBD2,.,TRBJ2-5,TGTGCCAGCAGCTTAGGAGCTAGCGGGGGCTGGTCTTATGAGACCCAGTACTTC,CASSLGASGGWSYETQYF
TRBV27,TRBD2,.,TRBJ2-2,TGTGCCCCCGAACCGGGACAGGGACTAGCGGACCACACCGGGGAGCTGTTTTTT,CAPEPGQGLADHTGELFF
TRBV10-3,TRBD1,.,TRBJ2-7,TGTGCCATCACCGGGACAGGGGAAAGTGAGCAGTACTTC,CAITGTGESEQYF
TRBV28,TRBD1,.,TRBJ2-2,TGTGCCAGCAGTTTCCCTCGGGACAGGGTGAACACCGGGGAGCTGTTTTTT,CASSFPRDRVNTGELFF
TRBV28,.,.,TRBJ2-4,TGTGCCAGCAGCAGACGGGGCGCGGCCAAAAACATTCAGTACTTC,CASSRRGAAKNIQYF
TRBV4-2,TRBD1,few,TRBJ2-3,TGTGCCAGCAGCCATCCCTGGACAGGGGAGGCAGATACGCAGTATTTT,CASSHPWTGEADTQYF
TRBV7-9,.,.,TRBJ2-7,TGTGCCAGCAGCTTGTTACAGGCGAGCTCCTACGAGCAGTACTTC,CASSLLQASSYEQYF
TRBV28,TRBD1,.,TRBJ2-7,TGTGCCAGCAGCCCCGCCGGACAGGGACCTGACGAGCAGTACTTC,CASSPAGQGPDEQYF
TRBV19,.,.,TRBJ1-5,TGTGCCAGTAGTATTTTCAGGGTGGAACAGCCCCAGCATTTT,CASSIFRVEQPQHF
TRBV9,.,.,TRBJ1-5,TGTGCCAGCAGCGAGGGAGGGGACGGCCATCAGCCCCAGCATTTT,CASSEGGDGHQPQHF
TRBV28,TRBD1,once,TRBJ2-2,TGTGCCAGCAGTACACAGGGGGCGCGGAACACCGGGGAGCTGTTTTTT,CASSTQGARNTGELFF
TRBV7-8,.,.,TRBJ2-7,TGTGCCAGCAGTCTGCTGGGACAAGAAGATAAATTC,CASSLLGQEDKF
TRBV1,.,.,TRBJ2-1,TGCACCAGCAGCCTCGGGGAGCAGGGCCACAATGAGCAGTTCTTC,CTSSLGEQGHNEQFF
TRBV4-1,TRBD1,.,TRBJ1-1,TGCGCCAGCAGCCAACTCTTACCGGGACAGGGGCGGAGGAACACTGAAGCTTTCTTT,CASSQLLPGQGRRNTEAFF
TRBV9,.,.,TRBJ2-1,TGTGCCAGCAGCACACAGGGTAGCTCCTACAATGAGCAGTTCTTC,CASSTQGSSYNEQFF
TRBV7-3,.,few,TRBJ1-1,TGTGCCAGCAGCGCTCCAGGAAACACTGAAGCTTTCTTT,CASSAPGNTEAFF
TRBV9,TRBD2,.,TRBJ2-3,TGTGCCAGCAGCGGTAGCGGGGATACGCAGTATTTT,CASSGSGDTQYF
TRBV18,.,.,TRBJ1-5,TGTGCCAGCTCACCCTTCCCTAGTCATCAGCCCCAGCATTTT,CASSPFPSHQPQHF
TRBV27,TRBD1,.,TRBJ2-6,TGTGCCAGCAGTTGGGTTTGGTCAGGGGGCTTAGGTGGGGCCAACGTCCTGACTTTC,CASSWVWSGGLGGANVLTF
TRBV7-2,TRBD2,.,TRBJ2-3,TGTGCCAGCAGTCAACGTGTGGGCCTAGCGGGAACCACAGATACGCAGTATTTT,CASSQRVGLAGTTDTQYF
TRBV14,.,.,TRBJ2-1,TGTGCCAGCAGCCCACGACGGGGGAGCTCCTACAATGAGCAGTTCTTC,CASSPRRGSSYNEQFF
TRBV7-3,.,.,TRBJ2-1,TGTGCCAGCAGCCCAGCCGCCCGGACTGAGCAGTTCTTC,CASSPAARTEQFF
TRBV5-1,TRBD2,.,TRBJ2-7,TGCGCCAGCAGCTTGGTAGCGGGAGGGAGTTCCTACGAGCAGTACTTC,CASSLVAGGSSYEQYF
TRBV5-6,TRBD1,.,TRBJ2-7,TGTGCCAGCAGCTTTACAGGGACAGCTTACGAGCAGTACTTC,CASSFTGTAYEQYF
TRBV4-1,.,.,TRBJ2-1,TGCGCCAGCAGCCAAGGATATGCGGTCAATGAGCAGTTCTTC,CASSQGYAVNEQFF
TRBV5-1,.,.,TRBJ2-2,TGCGCCAGCAGCTTTGGGCTGGGTGGCGGGGAGCTGTTTTTT,CASSFGLGGGELFF
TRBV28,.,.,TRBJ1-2,TGTGCCAGCAGTAACCGAGGGGACATCTATGGCTACACCTTC,CASSNRGDIYGYTF
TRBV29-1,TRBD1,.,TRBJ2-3,TGCAGCGTTGAAGGTTGGGCCCATCGGGACAGGAAGGGCGGCACAGATACGCAGTATTTT,CSVEGWAHRDRKGGTDTQYF
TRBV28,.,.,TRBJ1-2,TGTGCCAGCAGAACGACGGGCAACTATGGCTACACCTTC,CASRTTGNYGYTF
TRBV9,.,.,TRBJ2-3,TGTGCCAGCAGCGTAGTCCCGAGCACAGATACGCAGTATTTT,CASSVVPSTDTQYF
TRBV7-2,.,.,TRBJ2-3,TGTGCCAGCAGCTTAGAGACGGGTAACACAGATACGCAGTATTTT,CASSLETGNTDTQYF
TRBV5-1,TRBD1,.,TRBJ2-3,TGCGCCAGCAGCAGTGGACAGGGAACAGATACGCAGTATTTT,CASSSGQGTDTQYF
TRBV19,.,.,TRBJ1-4,TGTGCCAGTAGTCCCTTAGGTGAAAAACTGTTTTTT,CASSPLGEKLFF
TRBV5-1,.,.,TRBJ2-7,TGCGCCAGCAAGGGACAAAGCCCGTCCTACGAGCAGTACTTC,CASKGQSPSYEQYF
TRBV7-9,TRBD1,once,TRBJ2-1,TGTGCCAGCAGTCGACTGACAGGGGGCGGCGATGAGCAGTTCTTC,CASSRLTGGGDEQFF
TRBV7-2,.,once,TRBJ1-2,TGTGCCAGCAGCGCAAAGCGGGGAAGAGATGGCTACACCTTC,CASSAKRGRDGYTF
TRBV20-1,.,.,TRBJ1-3,TGCAGTGCTAGAGTGGCGGACACCATATATTTT,CSARVADTIYF
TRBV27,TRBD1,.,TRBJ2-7,TGTGCCAGCAGTTTACCGGGACAGGCCCCCTACGAGCAGTACTTC,CASSLPGQAPYEQYF
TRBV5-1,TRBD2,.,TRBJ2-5,TGCGCCAGCAGCTTGGAGCGGGGCGCGGGGGAAGAGACCCAGTACTTC,CASSLERGAGEETQYF
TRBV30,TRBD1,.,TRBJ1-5,TGTGCCTGGAGTGTGATGACAGGGGATCAGCCCCAGCATTTT,CAWSVMTGDQPQHF
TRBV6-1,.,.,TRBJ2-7,TGTGCCAGCAGTGTGGTCCGCGACGAGCAGTACTTC,CASSVVRDEQYF
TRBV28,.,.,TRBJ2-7,TGTGCCAGCAGCCCTAGGGTCTACGAGCAGTACTTC,CASSPRVYEQYF
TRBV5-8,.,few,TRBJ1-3,TGTGCCAGCAGCCCTTGGGGGGGCAGTGGAAACACCATATATTTT,CASSPWGGSGNTIYF
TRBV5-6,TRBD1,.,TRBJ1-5,TGTGCCAGCAGCTTGGGCCGGGACAGGGTGGCACCCCAGCATTTT,CASSLGRDRVAPQHF
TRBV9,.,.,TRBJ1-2,TGTGCCAGCAGCCTCTCCCTAGGGGGTGGCTATGGCTACACCTTC,CASSLSLGGGYGYTF
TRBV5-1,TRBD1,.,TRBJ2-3,TGCGCCAGCAGCTTGATTTCAGGGGGAAGCACAGATACGCAGTATTTT,CASSLISGGSTDTQYF
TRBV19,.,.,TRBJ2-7,TGTGCCAGTAGTAGAGGGGTAATCGGCTCCTACGAGCAGTACTTC,CASSRGVIGSYEQYF
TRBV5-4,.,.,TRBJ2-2,TGTGCCAGCAGGAAATGGACCTACGGGGACACCGGGGAGCTGTTTTTT,CASRKWTYGDTGELFF
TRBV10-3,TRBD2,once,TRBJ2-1,TGTGCCAACAGTAGACTAGCGGGAGTGGGCGAGCAGTTCTTC,CANSRLAGVGEQFF
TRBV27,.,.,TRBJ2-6,TGTGCCAGCAGTTTTAAGACTGGGGCCAACGTCCTGACTTTC,CASSFKTGANVLTF
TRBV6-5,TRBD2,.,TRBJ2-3,TGTGCCAGCAGGCCTAGCGGGAGCCCCACAGATACGCAGTATTTT,CASRPSGSPTDTQYF